This TCR beta chain was recorded in a study of cytomegalovirus exposure and HLA in healthy donors. The germline V gene has CDR1 MDHEN and CDR2 SYDVKM. V shed 6 bases, J shed 1 base, and the junction held 10 bases outside the gene matches. The CDR3 spans 16 residues. In the case of this clone: Antigen unknown.

General study results and limits: TCR beta V segments were, for the most part, productive about 87% or about 30% of the time in an earlier analysis.

60 Vbeta and 13 Jbeta primers were used in PCR. In the source study's methods: Per a later analysis, the number of unique TCR beta chains was about 80 million, of which around 9.9 million were shared. Profiling relied on immunoSEQ multiplex PCR, and the TCRdb table lists in-frame clones only, not all of them. V and J calls and clone size are those listed in that table; D and trimming were worked out from the DNA. The sample includes roughly 150,000 clones, about three quarters of them seen just once. This chain uses TRBV28 with TRBJ2-5; 8 bases are shared with TRBD2. The source of this sequence is a woman aged 40 to 49 in good health and CMV-seropositive. Sequencing was performed on PBMCs. CDR3: CASSPKRGRSQETQYF. As DNA, the CDR3 is TGTGCCAGCAGCCCGAAGCGGGGGCGAAGCCAAGAGACCCAGTACTTC.